The 10 T cell receptor beta chains reported below all come from one sample, sequenced in a study of OX40 agonist ivuxolimab in advanced cancers. Repertoires were generated with immunoSEQ multiplex PCR, while TCRdb's copy carries only in-frame clones and drops some. Among 60,000 to 75,000 clones listed, more than 70% were seen once. The sample here was CD4+ or CD8+ T cells sorted from blood, taken in a trial of the OX40 agonist ivuxolimab. The source of these receptors is an adult with an advanced solid tumor such as melanoma, head and neck, liver or kidney cancer.

This clone has only one observation. The J gene is TRBJ2-7, the V gene TRBV7-3; 11 positions match TRBD2. This CDR3 has 15 amino acids. The germline V gene encodes CDR1 SGHTA and CDR2 FQGTGA. Trimming removed 4 bases from V and 0 bases from J; junction bases left unmatched: 2. The CDR3 nucleotides are TGTGCCAGCAGCTCTAGCGGGGGGAGCTCCTACGAGCAGTACTTC. It yields the protein CASSSSGGSSYEQYF.

This chain uses TRBV6-1 with TRBJ1-5; D ambiguous. This CDR3 comprises 12 residues. CDR1 is MNHNS and CDR2 is SASEGT in the germline V gene. The ends were cut back, 7 bases at V and 6 bases at J, with 10 bases in the middle. The CDR3 DNA follows: TGTGCCAGCATGAGGTTTGGTCAGCCCCAGCATTTT. Protein sequence: CASMRFGQPQHF.

This chain uses TRBV18 with TRBJ2-5, with 14 nucleotides matching TRBD2. V lost 0 bases and J lost 4; bases outside the gene matches: 4. The CDR3 sequence is 17 residues long. Germline V gives CDR1 KGHSH, CDR2 LQKENI. CDR3 sequence (DNA): TGTGCCAGCTCACCACCGGGACTAGCGGGAGTGGGAGAGACCCAGTACTTC. It encodes CASSPPGLAGVGETQYF.

The CDR3 bases are TGTGCCAGCAGTTACTCGAGAGCGGGAGGGGACGGGGAGCTGTTTTTT. This gives the protein CASSYSRAGGDGELFF. This rearrangement joins TRBV6-5 to TRBJ2-2; 10 bases are shared with TRBD2. With V trimmed by 0 bases and J by 7 bases, 5 bases remained unmatched. Germline-derived CDR1 and CDR2 are MNHEY and SVGAGI. The CDR3 runs 16 residues.

The DNA of the CDR3 is TGTGCCAGCAGGCTCCAGATATCCTACGAGCAGTACTTC. Translating it yields CASRLQISYEQYF. The chain has TRBV6-5 and TRBJ2-7; no clear D. The V gene lost 6 bases and the J gene lost 1 base, with 10 bases spanning the gap. CDR3 length equals 13 residues. Germline V lookup: CDR1 MNHEY, CDR2 SVGAGI.

The rearrangement links TRBV6-6 to TRBJ2-2, with D possibly being TRBD1 or TRBD2 (5 bases each). V shed 6 bases and J shed 5 bases, with 13 bases lying between them. The V gene's germline CDR1 is MNHNY and CDR2 SVGAGI (reference sequence). The CDR3 runs to 14 residues. Here the CDR3 DNA reads TGTGCCAGCAGCCCGACGGGGCTAACCGGGGAGCTGTTTTTT. This translates into CASSPTGLTGELFF.

The rearrangement uses TRBV6-5 and TRBJ2-7; maybe TRBD2 (5 bases). CDR3 size: 13 residues. Germline V gene data show CDR1 as MNHEY and CDR2 as SVGAGI. Trimming removed 6 bases at V and 1 base at J, with 10 bases between. The CDR3 sequence is CASRGSPSYEQYF. The CDR3 DNA follows: TGTGCCAGCAGGGGGAGCCCTTCCTACGAGCAGTACTTC.

The J gene is TRBJ2-1, the V gene TRBV28; D gene ambiguous. This CDR3 region has 11 residues. CDR1 MDHEN and CDR2 SYDVKM come from the germline V gene. The V end lost 5 bases, the J end lost 9 bases, and 8 bases lay between the germline ends. In DNA form, the CDR3 reads TGTGCCAGCAGTACCCGTATTGAGCAGTTCTTC. Its translation is CASSTRIEQFF.

Turning to this clone: The identical CDR3 is also encoded by other nucleotide sequences in the sample. This chain links TRBV6-5 with TRBJ1-1, with D possibly being TRBD1 (6 bases). V lost 4 bases, J lost 5 bases, and 14 bases lay in between. This CDR3 contains 14 residues. Germline V CDR1 and CDR2: MNHEY, SVGAGI. CDR3 protein: CASSSGQRYTEAFF. The CDR3 DNA follows: TGTGCCAGCAGTTCCGGACAGCGGTATACTGAAGCTTTCTTT.

The rearrangement links TRBV5-4 to TRBJ2-2; D is unresolved. The CDR3 totals 13 residues. Germline V gene data show CDR1 as SGHNT and CDR2 as YYREEE (reference sequence). V shed 2 bases and J shed 1 base, with 3 bases lying between them. For the CDR3, the DNA is TGTGCCAGCAGCTTCGAGAACACCGGGGAGCTGTTTTTT. This translates into CASSFENTGELFF. The full variable domain, its missing parts supplied by reference TRBV5-4 and TRBJ2-2, is ETGVTQSPTHLIKTRGQQVTLRCSSQSGHNTVSWYQQALGQGPQFIFQYYREEENGRGNFPPRFSGLQFPNYSSELNVNALELDDSALYLCASSFENTGELFFGEGSRLTVL.